These 12 T cell receptor beta chains were sequenced from one sample in a study of blood T cell repertoires in COVID-19. Sequencing was performed with immunoSEQ multiplex PCR; in TCRdb, only in-frame clones are kept and a portion is missing. The repertoire holds fewer than 130,000 clones, with approximately 90% as singletons. Sequencing input: peripheral blood. Source of these receptors: a woman between 50 and 59 years old with acute or convalescent COVID-19.

The genes are TRBV12-3 or TRBV12-4 and TRBJ2-1; 7 bases match TRBD1. The CDR3 contains 13 residues. Trimming cost V 5 bases and J 9 bases; bases outside gene matches: 7. CDR3 DNA: TGTGCCAGCAGTCCGGGACCAGGGGGTGAGCAGTTCTTC. Its translation: CASSPGPGGEQFF.

The chain is built from TRBV18 and TRBJ2-1; D gene uncertain. Germline assignment: CDR1 KGHSH and CDR2 LQKENI. This CDR3 has 14 residues. V lost 0 bases and J lost 8, with 11 bases in between. The DNA for the CDR3 is TGTGCCAGCTCACCACCGACTCCCATGGATGAGCAGTTCTTC. This sequence encodes CASSPPTPMDEQFF. The full variable domain, rest sourced from reference TRBV18 and TRBJ2-1, is NAGVMQNPRHLVRRRGQEARLRCSPMKGHSHVYWYRQLPEEGLKFMVYLQKENIIDESGMPKERFSAEFPKEGPSILRIQQVVRGDSAAYFCASSPPTPMDEQFFGPGTRLTVL.

V gene TRBV20-1 combines with J gene TRBJ2-7, with 8 nucleotides matching TRBD2. The CDR3 sequence is 15 residues long. Trimming took 3 bases from V and 9 from J; bases not matched to a gene: 16. Germline values: CDR1 DFQATT, CDR2 SNEGSKA (reference sequence). The DNA of the CDR3 is TGCAGTGCTAGTCGGGAGGGGCTGGTCGGACTCTGGCAGTACTTC. It specifies CSASREGLVGLWQYF.

The chain is built from TRBV18 and TRBJ1-4; no clear D. The CDR3 extends over 15 amino acids. V lost 3 bases, J lost 0 bases, and 8 bases lay in between. The germline CDR1 and CDR2 sequences are KGHSH and LQKENI. As DNA, the CDR3 is TGTGCCAGCTCACCTCCCAGCGCAACTAATGAAAAACTGTTTTTT. Translated: CASSPPSATNEKLFF. Filled out from reference TRBV18 and TRBJ1-4, the complete variable domain reads NAGVMQNPRHLVRRRGQEARLRCSPMKGHSHVYWYRQLPEEGLKFMVYLQKENIIDESGMPKERFSAEFPKEGPSILRIQQVVRGDSAAYFCASSPPSATNEKLFFGSGTQLSVL.

The chain recombines TRBV18 with TRBJ2-1; 8 bases agree with TRBD2. In germline, CDR1 is KGHSH, CDR2 LQKENI. Losses at the gene ends were 6 bases for V and 7 bases for J; bases not matched to a gene: 14. This CDR3 region has 16 residues. The CDR3 reads CASSSPGTRVGNEQFF. CDR3 DNA sequence: TGTGCCAGCTCCTCGCCCGGGACTAGAGTTGGGAATGAGCAGTTCTTC.

The chain combines TRBV7-9 with TRBJ2-7, with TRBD1 matching over 7 bases. CDR3 size: 12 residues. CDR1 and CDR2 from the germline V gene are SEHNR and FQNEAQ (reference sequence). V shed 7 bases, J shed 5 bases, and the junction held 5 bases outside the gene matches. The CDR3 loop is CASTPTGDEQYF. CDR3 coding DNA: TGTGCCAGCACCCCAACAGGGGACGAGCAGTACTTC.

CDR3 in amino acids: CASSRSGSTDTQYF. In DNA form, the CDR3 reads TGTGCCAGCTCACGTAGCGGGAGCACAGATACGCAGTATTTT. This chain uses TRBV21-1 with TRBJ2-3; the D call TRBD2 from the table was never checked on the DNA. TRBV21-1 is reported as a pseudogene. The CDR3 runs 14 residues.

The chain recombines TRBV3-1 (or the pseudogene TRBV3-2) with TRBJ2-5; 7 bases align to TRBD1. With V trimmed by 3 bases and J by 4 bases, 5 bases remained unmatched. Germline lookup yields CDR1 LGHDT and CDR2 YNNKEL (reference sequence). The CDR3 sequence is 14 residues long. The DNA for the CDR3 is TGTGCCAGCAGCCACTGGGACAGAGGAGAGACCCAGTACTTC. This translates into CASSHWDRGETQYF.

The chain recombines TRBV15 with TRBJ1-3; tentatively, D is TRBD1 (5 bases). Germline CDR1 reads LNHNV; CDR2 reads YYDKDF (reference sequence). This CDR3 has 16 residues. Trimming left V 0 bases short and J 0 bases short, with 9 bases between. Here the CDR3 DNA reads TGTGCCACCAGCAGAGATCAGGGATTCTCTGGAAACACCATATATTTT. The encoded protein is CATSRDQGFSGNTIYF. Full variable domain (rest looked up from reference TRBV15 and TRBJ1-3): DAMVIQNPRYQVTQFGKPVTLSCSQTLNHNVMYWYQQKSSQAPKLLFHYYDKDFNNEADTPDNFQSRRPNTSFCFLDIRSPGLGDTAMYLCATSRDQGFSGNTIYFGEGSWLTVV.

V is TRBV28 and J is TRBJ2-2; 11 bases are shared with TRBD2. Germline V CDR1 and CDR2: MDHEN, SYDVKM. This CDR3 region has 15 residues. V lost 2 bases and J lost 7; bases outside the gene matches: 3. For the CDR3, the DNA is TGTGCCAGCAGTTTACTAGCGGGAGGAATCGGGGAGCTGTTTTTT. Encoded protein: CASSLLAGGIGELFF.

This sequence joins TRBV24-1 and TRBJ1-2; D might be TRBD1 (6 bases). The CDR3 is 14 residues long. Trimming pared 3 bases from V and 7 bases from J, leaving 14 bases between. CDR1 is KGHDR, CDR2 SFDVKD, per germline. CDR3 nucleotides: TGTGCCACCAGTGATGTCGGGACAAGGACTGGCTACACCTTC. Its protein is CATSDVGTRTGYTF.

The chain combines TRBV5-4 with TRBJ2-3; 12 bases fit TRBD1. Trimming removed 3 bases from V and 5 bases from J; junction bases left unmatched: 10. The CDR3 sequence is 17 residues long. Germline V gene data show CDR1 as SGHNT and CDR2 as YYREEE (reference sequence). CDR3 protein: CASSWPGTGGNRDTQYF. CDR3 in DNA: TGTGCCAGCAGCTGGCCTGGGACAGGGGGCAACAGAGATACGCAGTATTTT.